Each of the 29 T cell receptor beta chains below was sequenced from the same sample in a study of response to subunit inactivated influenza vaccine. Each CDR3 protein is one row after TCRdb ran MiXCR on the RT-PCR reads. This sample has approximately 530,000 distinct CDR3 sequences, with roughly 7.9% found just once. The sequences come from PBMCs from blood, collected less than 30 months after vaccination. The receptors originated from a man aged 50-75 years who received an inactivated influenza vaccine.

As DNA, the CDR3 is TGTGCCAGCAGTCAGGACAGGGTGAACACCGGGGAGCTGTTTTTT. Protein: CASSQDRVNTGELFF. The gene calls are TRBV12-3 or TRBV12-4 and TRBJ2-2; 8 bases map to TRBD1. The CDR3 runs 15 residues. The trim removed 5 bases at V and 1 base at J, leaving 3 bases unmatched.

The chain employs TRBV29-1 and TRBJ2-1, with 9 bases lining up with TRBD2. V shed 7 bases and J 7 bases; nucleotides not matched to a gene: 11. CDR3 length equals 14 residues. Germline-derived CDR1 and CDR2 are SQVTM and ANQGSEA. CDR3 region: CSATMLAGVNEQFF. The CDR3 bases are TGCAGCGCCACGATGTTAGCGGGAGTAAATGAGCAGTTCTTC.

The chain combines TRBV7-9 with TRBJ1-1; the match to TRBD1 covers 10 bases. Trimming took 5 bases from V and 4 from J; bases not matched to a gene: 7. Germline CDR1 and CDR2: SEHNR and FQNEAQ (reference sequence). There are 15 residues in the CDR3. The CDR3 DNA reads TGTGCCAGCAGCAGCGACAGGGGGCGCGTCACTGAAGCTTTCTTT. Translated, it gives CASSSDRGRVTEAFF.

This clonotype was observed a handful of times. The chain joins TRBV18 to TRBJ1-2; 11 positions match TRBD1. There are 17 residues in the CDR3. CDR1 and CDR2 from the germline V gene are KGHSH and LQKENI. The J segment lost 2 bases and the V segment lost 5 bases, leaving 10 bases of the junction unmatched. The CDR3 protein is CASSTWDRGNSNYGYTF. The DNA for the CDR3 is TGTGCCAGCTCAACATGGGACAGGGGGAACTCCAACTATGGCTACACCTTC.

This chain uses TRBV5-1 with TRBJ1-4; 7 bases are shared with TRBD1. The CDR3 sequence is 18 residues long. J was trimmed by 2 bases and V by 0 bases; bases with no gene match: 10. Germline values: CDR1 SGHRS, CDR2 YFSETQ. The CDR3 protein is CASSLGQGGPRTNEKLFF. CDR3 DNA sequence: TGCGCCAGCAGCTTGGGACAGGGTGGCCCGAGGACTAATGAAAAACTGTTTTTT. Full variable domain (remainder filled in from reference TRBV5-1 and TRBJ1-4): KAGVTQTPRYLIKTRGQQVTLSCSPISGHRSVSWYQQTPGQGLQFLFEYFSETQRNKGNFPGRFSGRQFSNSRSEMNVSTLELGDSALYLCASSLGQGGPRTNEKLFFGSGTQLSVL.

In its sample, this clonotype was seen many times. This chain connects TRBV30 to TRBJ2-1; no clear D. CDR1 and CDR2 (germline): GTSNPN, SVGIG (reference sequence). This CDR3 has 12 amino acids. Deletions cut 1 base from V and 4 bases from J, with 5 bases between. The CDR3 region has the DNA TGTGCCTGGAGTGCGACATACAATGAGCAGTTCTTC. Translation: CAWSATYNEQFF. Using reference TRBV30 and TRBJ2-1 for the parts outside the CDR3, the full variable domain is SQTIHQWPATLVQPVGSPLSLECTVEGTSNPNLYWYRQAAGRGLQLLFYSVGIGQISSEVPQNLSASRPQDRQFILSSKKLLLSDSGFYLCAWSATYNEQFFGPGTRLTVL.

J is TRBJ1-1 and V is TRBV7-3, with D hard to call. The V gene's germline CDR1 is SGHTA and CDR2 FQGTGA. CDR3 size: 13 residues. V lost 2 bases, J lost 3 bases, and 7 bases lay in between. Here the CDR3 reads CASSLFGYTEAFF. Written as DNA, the CDR3 is TGTGCCAGCAGCTTATTTGGGTACACTGAAGCTTTCTTT. The full variable domain, in which reference TRBV7-3 and TRBJ1-1 provide the parts outside the CDR3, is GAGVSQTPSNKVTEKGKYVELRCDPISGHTALYWYRQSLGQGPEFLIYFQGTGAADDSGLPNDRFFAVRPEGSVSTLKIQRTERGDSAVYLCASSLFGYTEAFFGQGTRLTVV.

J is TRBJ1-1 and V is TRBV5-5; D possibly corresponds to TRBD1 (5 bases). The CDR3 contains 16 residues. Germline V gives CDR1 SGHKS, CDR2 YYEKEE (reference sequence). Trimming took off 1 base at V and 2 bases at J, with 15 bases between the two ends. CDR3 region: CASSLTQRQRNTEAFF. Written as DNA, the CDR3 is TGTGCCAGCAGCTTGACTCAGAGACAGCGAAACACTGAAGCTTTCTTT.

This clonotype was detected many times. DNA for the CDR3: TGCAGTGCTGCCGACAGCCAAAGAACCTACGAGCAGTACTTC. Residues: CSAADSQRTYEQYF. The V call is TRBV20-1, the J call TRBJ2-7, with D possibly being TRBD1 (5 bases). The CDR3 extends over 14 amino acids. V dropped 5 bases and J dropped 2 bases, with 16 bases sitting between them. In germline, CDR1 is DFQATT, CDR2 SNEGSKA (reference sequence).

This clonotype was observed a handful of times. V and J are TRBV12-3 or TRBV12-4 and TRBJ2-7; 7 nucleotides match TRBD1. This CDR3 spans 13 amino acids. The J segment lost 5 bases and the V segment lost 4 bases, leaving 5 bases of the junction unmatched. For the CDR3, the DNA is TGTGCCAGCAGTTCCTACAGGGGCGACGAGCAGTACTTC. It codes for CASSSYRGDEQYF.

The V and J genes are TRBV19 and TRBJ1-5; maybe TRBD1 (5 bases). The germline V gene encodes CDR1 LNHDA and CDR2 SQIVND (reference sequence). Trimming removed 5 bases at V and 1 base at J, with 18 bases between. The CDR3 has 17 residues. This chain's CDR3 is CASSSPRGQGSNQPQHF. The DNA of the CDR3 is TGTGCCAGTAGTTCTCCCAGAGGCCAGGGAAGCAATCAGCCCCAGCATTTT.

This chain joins TRBV20-1 and TRBJ2-7, with 15 positions matching TRBD2. This CDR3 comprises 16 residues. V gave up 6 bases and J gave up 2 bases; unmatched junction bases: 8. CDR1 DFQATT and CDR2 SNEGSKA come from the germline V gene (reference sequence). The CDR3 spells CSANGGTSGGPYEQYF. The CDR3 DNA follows: TGCAGTGCCAACGGTGGGACTAGCGGGGGGCCCTACGAGCAGTACTTC.

In the case of this clonotype: This sequence may be a read error, since a much larger clone differs from it by one base. This chain joins TRBV20-1 and TRBJ1-5, with 7 bases matching TRBD1. The CDR3 length is 16 residues. V lost 1 base to trimming and J lost 6 bases; unmatched junction nucleotides: 12. CDR1 and CDR2 (germline): DFQATT, SNEGSKA (reference sequence). CDR3 in DNA: TGCAGTGCTAGAGGCATTGCGACAGGGAGTAGTCAGCCCCAGCATTTT. This gives the protein CSARGIATGSSQPQHF.

This clonotype was observed many times. V and J are TRBV11-2 and TRBJ2-7; D is unresolved. V dropped 4 bases and J dropped 0 bases, with 10 bases sitting between them. The CDR3 has 14 amino acids. Looked up from germline, CDR1 is SGHAT and CDR2 is FQNNGV. The CDR3 DNA sequence: TGTGCCAGCAGCTCCCTGAAATTCTCCTACGAGCAGTACTTC. Translation gives CASSSLKFSYEQYF.

This clonotype has a handful of counts. V usage is TRBV12-3 or TRBV12-4 and J usage is TRBJ1-2; 9 nucleotides match TRBD1. V lost 5 bases to trimming and J lost 2 bases; unmatched junction nucleotides: 3. There are 14 residues in the CDR3. CDR3 in DNA: TGTGCCAGCAGTATACAGGGGGCGAACTATGGCTACACCTTC. This codes for CASSIQGANYGYTF.

This clonotype showed up just a few times. The chain links TRBV3-1 to TRBJ2-1; TRBD1 aligns across 9 bases. With 4 bases clipped from V and 9 bases from J, the junction kept 7 bases outside the gene matches. This CDR3 comprises 14 residues. Germline lookup yields CDR1 LGHDT and CDR2 YNNKEL (reference sequence). For the CDR3, the DNA is TGTGCCAGCAGCCGTGGACAGGGGTCGGGTGAGCAGTTCTTC. Protein: CASSRGQGSGEQFF.

This clonotype occurred many times. The chain has TRBV12-3 or TRBV12-4 and TRBJ1-4; no clear D. V shed 1 base and J shed 6 bases, with 9 bases lying between them. The CDR3 has 14 amino acids. The CDR3 is CASSLGQRHEKLFF. The CDR3 nucleotides are TGTGCCAGCAGTTTAGGGCAGCGACATGAAAAACTGTTTTTT.

This clonotype was detected only a few times. This chain links TRBV5-5 with TRBJ1-5; TRBD1 aligns across 9 bases. This CDR3 spans 15 amino acids. V lost 4 bases and J lost 7; bases outside the gene matches: 9. Germline V lookup: CDR1 SGHKS, CDR2 YYEKEE (reference sequence). The CDR3 here is CASSAGTGNNQPQHF. CDR3 in DNA: TGTGCCAGCAGCGCTGGGACAGGGAATAACCAGCCCCAGCATTTT.

The genes are TRBV15 and TRBJ1-5, with D unclear. Germline lookup yields CDR1 LNHNV and CDR2 YYDKDF (reference sequence). CDR3 size: 13 residues. Trimming removed 8 bases from V and 6 bases from J, with 14 bases in between. CDR3 DNA sequence: TGTGCCACCGCGGCCGGACGGGGTCAGCCCCAGCATTTT. Its translation: CATAAGRGQPQHF.

V and J are TRBV12-3 or TRBV12-4 and TRBJ1-2; perhaps TRBD1 as D (5 bases). V gave up 7 bases and J gave up 2 bases, with 17 bases separating them. The CDR3 has 15 residues. CDR3 sequence: CASTARDGANYGYTF. CDR3 nucleotide sequence: TGTGCCAGCACCGCCCGGGACGGAGCAAACTATGGCTACACCTTC.

As DNA, the CDR3 is TGTGCCTGGAGTGGCCTTAACTATGGCTACACCTTC. It is translated as CAWSGLNYGYTF. The chain carries TRBV30 and TRBJ1-2; no reliable D call. V dropped 1 base and J dropped 1 base, with 4 bases sitting between them. Per the germline V gene, CDR1 is GTSNPN and CDR2 is SVGIG (reference sequence). CDR3 length equals 12 residues.

The sample holds a few counts of this clonotype. CDR3 sequence (DNA): TGTGCCAGCAGCTACTCCACTAGCGGGAGACCCTACGAGCAGTACTTC. It encodes CASSYSTSGRPYEQYF. This chain uses TRBV7-8 with TRBJ2-7, with TRBD2 matching 11 bases. Germline V gene data show CDR1 as SGHVS and CDR2 as FQNEAQ. The CDR3 extends over 16 amino acids. V gave up 4 bases and J gave up 2 bases; unmatched junction bases: 7.

This clonotype was recorded at least ten times. The CDR3 spells CASSFRSRLAGHNEQFF. The CDR3 DNA reads TGTGCCAGCAGTTTTCGATCACGACTAGCGGGACACAATGAGCAGTTCTTC. The chain carries TRBV28 and TRBJ2-1, with 11 bases fitting TRBD2. In germline, CDR1 is MDHEN, CDR2 SYDVKM. With V trimmed by 3 bases and J by 5 bases, 9 bases remained unmatched. The length of the CDR3 is 17 residues.

This clonotype was seen many times. The chain has TRBV5-1 and TRBJ2-3; TRBD2 aligns across 10 bases. The CDR3 runs to 16 residues. Unmatched junction bases numbered 5, after V lost 4 bases and J lost 0 bases. Germline V gene sequence: CDR1 SGHRS, CDR2 YFSETQ. CDR3 in DNA: TGCGCCAGCAGCCAAGGACTAGCGGATAGCACAGATACGCAGTATTTT. It codes for CASSQGLADSTDTQYF.

The rearrangement uses TRBV6-1 and TRBJ1-4; D call uncertain. The CDR3 is 14 residues long. V lost 4 bases, J lost 8 bases, and 14 bases lay in between. Germline-derived CDR1 and CDR2 are MNHNS and SASEGT. CDR3 sequence (DNA): TGTGCCAGCAGTGCACGTGGTTCGTCCGAAAAACTGTTTTTT. It translates to CASSARGSSEKLFF.

Only a few counts were recorded for this clonotype. This CDR3 reads CASRDLSGWSYEQYF. The CDR3 DNA follows: TGTGCAAGTCGCGATCTTTCTGGATGGTCCTACGAGCAGTACTTC. This chain connects TRBV12-2 to TRBJ2-7. TRBV12-2 is an annotated pseudogene. This CDR3 is 15 amino acids long.

The chain links TRBV4-3 to TRBJ1-1; D not resolved. The CDR3 length is 13 residues. Trimming cost V 1 base and J 2 bases, with 5 bases left between them. Per germline, CDR1 LGHNA and CDR2 YSLEER. CDR3 amino acids: CASSQVVNTEAFF. CDR3 coding DNA: TGCGCCAGCAGCCAAGTGGTAAACACTGAAGCTTTCTTT.

The chain uses TRBV6-2 or TRBV6-3 and TRBJ2-3; the D gene is possibly TRBD2 (6 bases). Germline assignment: CDR1 MNHEY and CDR2 SVGEGT. Trimming left V 6 bases short and J 2 bases short, with 18 bases between. The CDR3 has 16 residues. The CDR3 coding sequence is TGTGCCAGCAGCCGGGGGTGGGACCCACTCACAGATACGCAGTATTTT. This gives the protein CASSRGWDPLTDTQYF.

This clonotype was observed a handful of times. The junction does not match germline at one end; this may be a read error. The genes are TRBV4-3 and TRBJ2-5; no clear D gene. Per the germline V gene, CDR1 is LGHNA and CDR2 is YSLEER. The CDR3 is 16 residues long. Here the CDR3 reads CAISQDIRVVEATQYF. The CDR3 region has the DNA TGCGCCATCAGCCAAGATATTCGGGTGGTCGAAGCGACCCAGTACTTC.